This T cell receptor (beta chain) came from a study of T cells in Graves' hyperthyroidism and ophthalmopathy. TCR beta CDR3 sequences were amplified from RNA transcripts. TCR CDR3 regions were first amplified by RT-PCR with HTBI primers. TCRdb re-derived calls from the multiplex PCR reads in MiXCR, one entry per CDR3 protein. The sample includes about 640,000 distinct CDR3 sequences, less than 25% of them seen just once. Looked up from germline, CDR1 is MNHNS and CDR2 is SASEGT. V was trimmed by 4 bases and J by 5 bases, leaving 17 bases between them. CDR3 length: 15 amino acids. The rearrangement links TRBV6-1 to TRBJ1-1; D unresolved. This sequence originates from a man younger than 45 with Graves' ophthalmopathy. Sequenced: blood. CDR3 sequence: CASSVLGGRNTEAFF. The DNA of the CDR3 is TGTGCCAGCAGTGTCCTAGGAGGGAGGAATACTGAAGCTTTCTTT.